This TCR beta chain was observed in a study of CD8 T cells in ankylosing spondylitis. TCRdb passed the 5' RACE reads through MiXCR, listing each CDR3 protein once. The sample consists of around 120,000 distinct CDR3 sequences, around 9.7% of them appearing once. At least ten counts were recorded for this clonotype. The CDR3 has 15 amino acids. V trimming: 6 bases; J trimming: 4 bases; junction bases outside the gene matches: 8. The germline gives CDR1 KGHSH, CDR2 LQKENI. Sequenced material: blood, either unsorted or a sorted T cell fraction (not recorded which). The TCR comes from a male donor with ankylosing spondylitis or in good health (not recorded which). The J gene is TRBJ1-5, the V gene TRBV18, with 8 bases matching TRBD1. In DNA, the CDR3 is TGTGCCAGCTCTCCGGACAGGGTGACAAATCAGCCCCAGCATTTT. Its translation is CASSPDRVTNQPQHF.